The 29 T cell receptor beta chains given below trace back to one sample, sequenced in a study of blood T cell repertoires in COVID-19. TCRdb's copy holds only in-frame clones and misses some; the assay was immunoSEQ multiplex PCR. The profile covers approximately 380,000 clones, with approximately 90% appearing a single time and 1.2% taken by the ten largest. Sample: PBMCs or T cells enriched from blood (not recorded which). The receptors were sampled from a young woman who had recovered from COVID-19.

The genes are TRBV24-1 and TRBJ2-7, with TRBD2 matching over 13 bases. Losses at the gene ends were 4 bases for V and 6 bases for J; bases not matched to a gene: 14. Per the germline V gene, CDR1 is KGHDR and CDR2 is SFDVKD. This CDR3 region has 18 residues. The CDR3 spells CATSDASFRLAGGGEQYF. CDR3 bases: TGTGCCACCAGTGACGCCTCTTTTAGACTAGCGGGGGGTGGCGAGCAGTACTTC.

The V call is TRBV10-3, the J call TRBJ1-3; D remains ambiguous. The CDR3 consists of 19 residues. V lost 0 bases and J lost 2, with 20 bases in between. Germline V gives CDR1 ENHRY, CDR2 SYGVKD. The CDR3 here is CAISESLGIVLGTGNTIYF. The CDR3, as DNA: TGTGCCATCAGTGAGTCTCTCGGGATAGTGCTGGGAACTGGAAACACCATATATTTT.

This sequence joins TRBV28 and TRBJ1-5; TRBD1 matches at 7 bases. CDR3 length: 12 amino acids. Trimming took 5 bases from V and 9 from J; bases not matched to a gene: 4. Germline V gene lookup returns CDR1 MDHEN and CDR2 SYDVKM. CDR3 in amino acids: CASSETGRPQHF. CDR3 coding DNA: TGTGCCAGCAGTGAGACAGGGCGGCCCCAGCATTTT. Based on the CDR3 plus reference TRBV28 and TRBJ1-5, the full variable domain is DVKVTQSSRYLVKRTGEKVFLECVQDMDHENMFWYRQDPGLGLRLIYFSYDVKMKEKGDIPEGYSVSREKKERFSLILESASTNQTSMYLCASSETGRPQHFGDGTRLSIL.

The CDR3, as DNA: TGTGCCAGCAGCCAAGATGAGGGCTGGGAGCAGTACTTC. Its protein product is CASSQDEGWEQYF. The chain links TRBV4-2 to TRBJ2-7; D possibly corresponds to TRBD2 (5 bases). Germline V gene lookup returns CDR1 LGHNA and CDR2 YNFKEQ. Trimming cost V 0 bases and J 7 bases, with 10 bases left between them. This CDR3 is built from 13 residues.

The CDR3 reads CASKEGPGEKLFF. For the CDR3, the DNA is TGTGCCAGCAAGGAGGGGCCGGGGGAAAAACTGTTTTTT. The chain recombines TRBV5-6 with TRBJ1-4, with TRBD1 as a possible D gene (5 bases). The CDR3 consists of 13 residues. Germline lookup yields CDR1 SGHDT and CDR2 YYEEEE. With 6 bases removed from V and 8 bases from J, the gap between germline ends came to 14 bases. The full variable domain, rest sourced from reference TRBV5-6 and TRBJ1-4, is DAGVTQSPTHLIKTRGQQVTLRCSPKSGHDTVSWYQQALGQGPQFIFQYYEEEERQRGNFPDRFSGHQFPNYSSELNVNALLLGDSALYLCASKEGPGEKLFFGSGTQLSVL.

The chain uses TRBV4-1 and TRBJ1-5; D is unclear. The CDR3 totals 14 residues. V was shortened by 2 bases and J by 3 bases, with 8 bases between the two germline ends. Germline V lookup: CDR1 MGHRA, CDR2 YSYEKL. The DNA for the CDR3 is TGCGCCAGCAGCCAAATTTTCTCCAATCAGCCCCAGCATTTT. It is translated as CASSQIFSNQPQHF.

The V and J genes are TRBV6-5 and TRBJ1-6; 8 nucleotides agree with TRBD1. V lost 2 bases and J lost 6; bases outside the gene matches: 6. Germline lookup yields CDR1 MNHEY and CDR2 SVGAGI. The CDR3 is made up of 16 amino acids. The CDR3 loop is CASSYPTGQGNSPLHF. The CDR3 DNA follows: TGTGCCAGCAGTTACCCAACCGGACAGGGTAATTCACCCCTCCACTTT.

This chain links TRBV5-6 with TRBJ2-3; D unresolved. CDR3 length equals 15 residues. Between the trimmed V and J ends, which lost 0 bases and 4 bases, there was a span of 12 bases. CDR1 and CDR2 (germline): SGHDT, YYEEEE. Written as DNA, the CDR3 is TGTGCCAGCAGCTTGGGTGGGCCTGGCGCAGATACGCAGTATTTT. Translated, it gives CASSLGGPGADTQYF.

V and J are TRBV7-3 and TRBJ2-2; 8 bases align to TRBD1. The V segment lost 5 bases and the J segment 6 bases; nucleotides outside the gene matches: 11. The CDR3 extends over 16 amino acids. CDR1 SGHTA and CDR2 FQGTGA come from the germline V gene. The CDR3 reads CASSPYRGKGPGELFF. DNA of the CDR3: TGTGCCAGCAGCCCGTACAGGGGGAAGGGCCCCGGGGAGCTGTTTTTT.

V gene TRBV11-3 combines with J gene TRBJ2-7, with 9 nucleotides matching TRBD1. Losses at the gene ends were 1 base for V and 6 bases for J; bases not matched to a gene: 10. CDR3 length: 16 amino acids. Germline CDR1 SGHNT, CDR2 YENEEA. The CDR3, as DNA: TGTGCCAGCAGCTTAGGGGTGACAGGGGGACTCCGCGAGCAGTACTTC. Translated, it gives CASSLGVTGGLREQYF.

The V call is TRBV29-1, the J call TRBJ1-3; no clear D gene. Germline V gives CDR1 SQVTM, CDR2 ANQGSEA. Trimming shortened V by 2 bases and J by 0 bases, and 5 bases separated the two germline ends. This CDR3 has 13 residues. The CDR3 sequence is CSVEMYSGNTIYF. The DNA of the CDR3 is TGCAGCGTTGAAATGTACTCTGGAAACACCATATATTTT.

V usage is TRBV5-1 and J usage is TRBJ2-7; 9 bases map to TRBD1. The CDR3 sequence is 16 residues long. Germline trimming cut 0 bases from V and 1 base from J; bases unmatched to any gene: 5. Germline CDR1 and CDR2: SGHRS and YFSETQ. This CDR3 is CASSLGGQGNSYEQYF. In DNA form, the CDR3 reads TGCGCCAGCAGCTTGGGAGGACAGGGGAATTCCTACGAGCAGTACTTC.

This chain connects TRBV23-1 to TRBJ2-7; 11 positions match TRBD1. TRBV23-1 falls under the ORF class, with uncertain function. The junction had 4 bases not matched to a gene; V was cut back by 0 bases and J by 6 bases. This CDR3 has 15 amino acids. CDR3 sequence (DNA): TGCGCCAGCAGTCAATCGCGGACAGGGGGCTCCGAGCAGTACTTC. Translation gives CASSQSRTGGSEQYF.

The CDR3 sequence: CASGSGVHPETQYF. CDR3 nucleotide sequence: TGTGCCAGCGGGAGCGGGGTTCACCCGGAGACCCAGTACTTC. This rearrangement joins TRBV9 to TRBJ2-5, with 7 bases matching TRBD2. After removal of 7 bases from V and 5 bases from J, the junction contained 11 bases not matched to a gene. This CDR3 spans 14 amino acids. Germline V gene data show CDR1 as SGDLS and CDR2 as YYNGEE.

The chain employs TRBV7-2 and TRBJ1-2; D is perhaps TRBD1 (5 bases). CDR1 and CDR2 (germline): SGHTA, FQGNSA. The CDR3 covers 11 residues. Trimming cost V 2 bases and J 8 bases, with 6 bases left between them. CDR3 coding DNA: TGTGCCAGCAGCTTAAGGGGAGGCTACACCTTC. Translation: CASSLRGGYTF.

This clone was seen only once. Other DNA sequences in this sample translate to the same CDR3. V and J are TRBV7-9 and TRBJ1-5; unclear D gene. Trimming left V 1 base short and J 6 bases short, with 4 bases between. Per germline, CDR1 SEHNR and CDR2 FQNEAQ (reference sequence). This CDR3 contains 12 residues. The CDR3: CASSLGGQPQHF. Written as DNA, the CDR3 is TGTGCCAGCAGCTTAGGCGGTCAGCCCCAGCATTTT.

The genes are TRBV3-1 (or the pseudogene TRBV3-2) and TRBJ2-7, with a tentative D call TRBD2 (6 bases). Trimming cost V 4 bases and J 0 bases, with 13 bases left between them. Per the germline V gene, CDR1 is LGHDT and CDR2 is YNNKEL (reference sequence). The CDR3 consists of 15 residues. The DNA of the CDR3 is TGTGCCAGCAGCCTGAACGGGGGAAGCTCCTACGAGCAGTACTTC. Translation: CASSLNGGSSYEQYF.

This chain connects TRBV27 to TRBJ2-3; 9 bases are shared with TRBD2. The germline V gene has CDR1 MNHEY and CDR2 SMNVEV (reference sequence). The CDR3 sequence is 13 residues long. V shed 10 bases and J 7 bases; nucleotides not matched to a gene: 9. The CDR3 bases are TGTGCCACCTGGGGCGGGGGGGCTTATACGCAGTATTTT. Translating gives CATWGGGAYTQYF.

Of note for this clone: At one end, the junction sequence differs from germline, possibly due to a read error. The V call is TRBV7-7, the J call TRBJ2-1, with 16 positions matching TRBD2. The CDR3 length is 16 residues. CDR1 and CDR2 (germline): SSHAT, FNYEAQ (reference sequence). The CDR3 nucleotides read TGTGCTAGCAGCCCCGGGACTAGCGGGGGGGCGGGTGAGCAGTTCTTC. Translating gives CASSPGTSGGAGEQFF.

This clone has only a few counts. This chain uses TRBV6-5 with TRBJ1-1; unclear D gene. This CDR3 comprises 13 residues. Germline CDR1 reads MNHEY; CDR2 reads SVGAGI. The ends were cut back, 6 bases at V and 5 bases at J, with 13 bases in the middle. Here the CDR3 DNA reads TGTGCCAGCAGGCGGAGGGAAAGGACTGAAGCTTTCTTT. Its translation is CASRRRERTEAFF.

The CDR3 sequence: CASSPKGGNQPQHF. The CDR3 nucleotides read TGTGCCAGCAGCCCCAAGGGGGGCAATCAGCCCCAGCATTTT. The gene calls are TRBV7-2 and TRBJ1-5; weak D call: TRBD1 (6 bases). V was cut by 5 bases and J by 2 bases, with 10 bases left in between. Germline values: CDR1 SGHTA, CDR2 FQGNSA. The CDR3 contains 14 residues.

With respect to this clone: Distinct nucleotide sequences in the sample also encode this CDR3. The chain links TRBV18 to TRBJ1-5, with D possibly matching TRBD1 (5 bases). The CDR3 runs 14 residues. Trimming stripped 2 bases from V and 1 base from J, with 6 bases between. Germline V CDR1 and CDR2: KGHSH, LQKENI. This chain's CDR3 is CASSPGGSNQPQHF. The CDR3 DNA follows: TGTGCCAGCTCACCAGGGGGGAGCAATCAGCCCCAGCATTTT.

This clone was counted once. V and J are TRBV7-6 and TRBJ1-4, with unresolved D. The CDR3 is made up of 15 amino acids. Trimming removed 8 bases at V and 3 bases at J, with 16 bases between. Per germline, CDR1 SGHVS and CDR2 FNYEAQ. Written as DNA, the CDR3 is TGTGCCAGCCGCTCAGGCCAGAGGGCTAATGAAAAACTGTTTTTT. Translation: CASRSGQRANEKLFF.

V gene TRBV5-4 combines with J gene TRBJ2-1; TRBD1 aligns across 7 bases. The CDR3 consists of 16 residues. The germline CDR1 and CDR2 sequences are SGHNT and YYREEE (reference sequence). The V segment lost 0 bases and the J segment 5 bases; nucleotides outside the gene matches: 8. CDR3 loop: CASSLAGGSSHNEQFF. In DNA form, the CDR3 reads TGTGCCAGCAGCTTGGCAGGGGGATCATCCCACAATGAGCAGTTCTTC.

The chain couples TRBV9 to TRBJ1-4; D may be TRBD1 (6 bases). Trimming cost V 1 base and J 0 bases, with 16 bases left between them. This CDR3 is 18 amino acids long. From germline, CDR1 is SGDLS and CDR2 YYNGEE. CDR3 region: CASSVRGGTETTNEKLFF. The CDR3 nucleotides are TGTGCCAGCAGCGTAAGAGGGGGAACGGAAACAACTAATGAAAAACTGTTTTTT. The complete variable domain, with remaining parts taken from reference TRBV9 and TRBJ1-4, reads DSGVTQTPKHLITATGQRVTLRCSPRSGDLSVYWYQQSLDQGLQFLIQYYNGEERAKGNILERFSAQQFPDLHSELNLSSLELGDSALYFCASSVRGGTETTNEKLFFGSGTQLSVL.

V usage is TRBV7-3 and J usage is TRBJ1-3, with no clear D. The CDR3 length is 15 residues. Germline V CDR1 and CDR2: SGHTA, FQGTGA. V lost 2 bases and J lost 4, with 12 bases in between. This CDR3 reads CASSLYWAYGNTIYF. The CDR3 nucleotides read TGTGCCAGCAGCTTATACTGGGCTTACGGAAACACCATATATTTT.

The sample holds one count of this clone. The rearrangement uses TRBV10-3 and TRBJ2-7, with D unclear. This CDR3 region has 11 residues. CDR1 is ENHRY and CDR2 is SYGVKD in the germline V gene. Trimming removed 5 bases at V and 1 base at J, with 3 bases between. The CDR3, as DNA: TGTGCCATCAGTACTTCCTACGAGCAGTACTTC. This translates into CAISTSYEQYF.

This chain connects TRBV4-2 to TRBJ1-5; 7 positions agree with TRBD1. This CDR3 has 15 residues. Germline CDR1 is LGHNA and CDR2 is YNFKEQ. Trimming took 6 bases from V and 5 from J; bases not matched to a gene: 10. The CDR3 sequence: CASRDTGDRDQPQHF. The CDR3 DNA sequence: TGTGCCAGCAGGGACACAGGGGACCGGGATCAGCCCCAGCATTTT.

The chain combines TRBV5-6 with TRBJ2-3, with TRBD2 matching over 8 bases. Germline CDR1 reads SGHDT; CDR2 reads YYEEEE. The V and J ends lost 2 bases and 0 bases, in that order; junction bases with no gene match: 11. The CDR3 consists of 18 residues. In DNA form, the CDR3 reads TGTGCCAGCAGCTTACTTGTTAGCGGGGCGCTTAGCACAGATACGCAGTATTTT. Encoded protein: CASSLLVSGALSTDTQYF.